The subject of this entry is one T cell receptor (beta chain). Its antigen is not known. Compared with germline, one end of the junction differs, possibly owing to a read error. Libraries were prepared by immunoSEQ multiplex PCR; TCRdb keeps only in-frame clonotypes and omits some of them. The repertoire holds about 18,000 clones, with 65% to 90% as singletons. CDR1 and CDR2 from the germline V gene are LGHNA and YSLEER. CDR3 length: 15 residues. The sample belongs to a study of T cells in narcolepsy. Study-wide points: Comparing one patient's CSF and blood CD4+ clonotypes highlighted HCRT- and TRIB2-specific autoreactive clonotypes. Reportedly, autoreactive clonotypes were serially detected in patients' blood but not controls'. Some memory CD4+ repertoires had no autoreactive clone sequences.

Source material: memory (CD45RA-) CD4+ T cells from blood. V is TRBV4-3 and J is TRBJ2-1; no firm D call. This sequence was found in a human donor in good health. The CDR3 DNA is TGCGCCAGCAGCCAGGAACCGGGCCCCTACAGTGAGCAGTTCTTC. Translation gives CASSQEPGPYSEQFF.